This T cell receptor beta chain was profiled in a study of shared clonotypes between healthy human individuals. For the study at large: Donor ages ranged 18 to 49 years: a couple of women, a few men.

Repertoires were generated with immunoSEQ multiplex PCR, while TCRdb's copy carries only in-frame clones and drops some. Among under 300,000 clones listed, approximately 70% were seen once. The CDR3 length is 14 residues. J was trimmed by 15 bases and V by 3 bases; bases with no gene match: 14. Germline assignment: CDR1 GTSNPN and CDR2 SVGIG (reference sequence). V gene TRBV30 combines with J gene TRBJ2-1; 10 nucleotides line up with TRBD2. What was sequenced was memory CD4+ T cells sorted from blood. The subset is: CD45RA-negative fraction. The origin of this receptor is a man aged 30-40 years in good health. CDR3 residues: CAWRGGLAGVSRFF. The CDR3 region has the DNA TGTGCCTGGAGAGGAGGTCTAGCGGGAGTTAGTCGGTTCTTC.